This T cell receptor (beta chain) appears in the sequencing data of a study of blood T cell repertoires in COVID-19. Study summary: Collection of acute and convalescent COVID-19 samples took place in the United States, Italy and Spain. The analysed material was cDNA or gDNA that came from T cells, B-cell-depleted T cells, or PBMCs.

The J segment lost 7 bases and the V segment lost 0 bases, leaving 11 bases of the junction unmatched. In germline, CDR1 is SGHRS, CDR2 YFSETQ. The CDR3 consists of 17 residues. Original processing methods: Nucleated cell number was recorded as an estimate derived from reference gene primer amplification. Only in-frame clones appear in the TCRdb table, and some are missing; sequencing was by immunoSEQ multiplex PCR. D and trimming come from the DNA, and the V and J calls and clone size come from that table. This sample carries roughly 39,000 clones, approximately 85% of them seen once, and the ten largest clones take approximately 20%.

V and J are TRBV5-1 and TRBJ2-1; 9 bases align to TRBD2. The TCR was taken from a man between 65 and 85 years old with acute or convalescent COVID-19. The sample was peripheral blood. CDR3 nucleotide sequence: TGCGCCAGCAGCTTGGGGGCACTTAGCGGGAGCCGGAATGAGCAGTTCTTC. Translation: CASSLGALSGSRNEQFF.